Below, 20 T cell receptor beta chains from the same sample are listed, as sequenced in a study of cytomegalovirus exposure and HLA in healthy donors. Generated by immunoSEQ multiplex PCR, the TCRdb table keeps only in-frame clones and is missing some. The top ten clones hold over 0.95% of a sample with 250,000 to 300,000 clones, roughly 85% of them seen once. The source material was PBMCs. Receptors were obtained from a woman under 30 in good health and CMV-seronegative.

The V and J genes are TRBV18 and TRBJ1-1; D perhaps matches TRBD1 (5 bases). The CDR3 extends over 14 amino acids. The germline V and J ends were trimmed by 6 bases and 1 base, with 12 bases remaining between them. Germline loops: CDR1 KGHSH, CDR2 LQKENI. The CDR3 loop is CASSQGGGNTEAFF. The CDR3 coding sequence is TGTGCCAGCTCCCAGGGCGGGGGGAACACTGAAGCTTTCTTT.

About this clone itself: The same CDR3 also results from other DNA sequences found in this sample. The chain employs TRBV6-5 and TRBJ1-1, with D maybe TRBD1 (6 bases). V gave up 2 bases and J gave up 1 base, with 8 bases separating them. In germline, CDR1 is MNHEY, CDR2 SVGAGI. The CDR3 sequence is 14 residues long. This CDR3 is CASSYGRGNTEAFF. The CDR3 bases are TGTGCCAGCAGTTACGGCAGGGGGAACACTGAAGCTTTCTTT.

This chain connects TRBV18 to TRBJ1-5, with TRBD1 matching 7 bases. The trim removed 1 base at V and 4 bases at J, leaving 10 bases unmatched. This CDR3 contains 17 residues. Germline-derived CDR1 and CDR2 are KGHSH and LQKENI. The CDR3 is CASSPRTGGPLNQPQHF. CDR3 nucleotides: TGTGCCAGCTCACCACGGACAGGTGGGCCACTAAATCAGCCCCAGCATTTT.

This clone was recorded only once. The genes are TRBV27 and TRBJ1-5, with D perhaps TRBD1 (6 bases). CDR3 length: 16 amino acids. Trimming left V 3 bases short and J 0 bases short, with 12 bases between. Germline CDR1 and CDR2: MNHEY and SMNVEV (reference sequence). CDR3 nucleotides: TGTGCCAGCAGTTTGACAGGATCTTATAGCAATCAGCCCCAGCATTTT. Translating gives CASSLTGSYSNQPQHF.

This sequence joins TRBV7-9 and TRBJ2-6; D ambiguous. Trimming stripped 2 bases from V and 0 bases from J, with 5 bases between. The CDR3 is 15 residues long. Germline CDR1 is SEHNR and CDR2 is FQNEAQ (reference sequence). The CDR3 region is CASSLHSSGANVLTF. CDR3 in DNA: TGTGCCAGCAGCTTACACAGCTCTGGGGCCAACGTCCTGACTTTC.

The CDR3: CATRGGGIMNTEAFF. In DNA, the CDR3 is TGTGCCACCCGAGGCGGAGGGATTATGAACACTGAAGCTTTCTTT. This rearrangement joins TRBV27 to TRBJ1-1; no reliable D call. The V and J ends lost 10 bases and 0 bases respectively, with 18 bases between them. The CDR3 is 15 residues long. Germline-derived CDR1 and CDR2 are MNHEY and SMNVEV (reference sequence).

The rearrangement uses TRBV7-7 and TRBJ2-5; TRBD2 aligns across 7 bases. This CDR3 comprises 15 residues. Germline CDR1 is SSHAT and CDR2 is FNYEAQ (reference sequence). The V segment lost 1 base and the J segment 2 bases; nucleotides outside the gene matches: 4. CDR3 nucleotides: TGTGCCAGCAGCTTAGGCGGGGGTTCTCAAGAGACCCAGTACTTC. Translated, it gives CASSLGGGSQETQYF.

This chain uses TRBV6-1 with TRBJ2-3; D might be TRBD2 (6 bases). Germline loops: CDR1 MNHNS, CDR2 SASEGT. The CDR3 length is 12 residues. V lost 3 bases and J lost 6, with 7 bases in between. Here the CDR3 reads CASSDGGDTQYF. The CDR3 nucleotides read TGTGCCAGCAGTGATGGGGGGGATACGCAGTATTTT.

The V gene is TRBV7-2, the J gene TRBJ2-7, with 8 bases identical to TRBD2. Germline-derived CDR1 and CDR2 are SGHTA and FQGNSA. This CDR3 is 15 amino acids long. With 2 bases clipped from V and 6 bases from J, the junction kept 9 bases outside the gene matches. The CDR3: CASSLSRSGGPEQYF. The CDR3 DNA reads TGTGCCAGCAGCTTAAGTAGGAGCGGGGGCCCCGAGCAGTACTTC.

The rearrangement uses TRBV6-5 and TRBJ1-1, with no clear D. CDR3 length: 14 amino acids. Germline V gene lookup returns CDR1 MNHEY and CDR2 SVGAGI. V lost 2 bases, J lost 1 base, and 8 bases lay in between. CDR3 sequence reads: CASSYLPQNTEAFF. The CDR3 coding sequence is TGTGCCAGCAGTTACCTTCCACAGAACACTGAAGCTTTCTTT.

This chain links TRBV5-1 with TRBJ1-1; D ambiguous. Trimming left V 0 bases short and J 1 base short, with 7 bases between. CDR1 and CDR2 (germline): SGHRS, YFSETQ. This CDR3 spans 14 amino acids. The chain's CDR3 is CASSLEAGNTEAFF. CDR3 bases: TGCGCCAGCAGCTTGGAGGCAGGGAACACTGAAGCTTTCTTT.

This rearrangement joins TRBV5-6 to TRBJ1-5, with D uncertain. Germline values: CDR1 SGHDT, CDR2 YYEEEE. CDR3 length: 15 residues. V was clipped by 0 bases and J by 3 bases, with 10 bases between them. CDR3 bases: TGTGCCAGCAGCTTGGGTTGGGCACCCAATCAGCCCCAGCATTTT. Its protein is CASSLGWAPNQPQHF.

The chain joins TRBV7-8 to TRBJ1-1; 8 positions match TRBD1. J lost 3 bases, V lost 4 bases, and 4 bases had no gene match. This CDR3 comprises 14 residues. CDR1 is SGHVS and CDR2 is FQNEAQ in the germline V gene. CDR3 in amino acids: CASSSGGRDTEAFF. In DNA, the CDR3 is TGTGCCAGCAGCTCAGGGGGCAGGGACACTGAAGCTTTCTTT. Full variable domain (missing parts from reference TRBV7-8 and TRBJ1-1): GAGVSQSPRYKVAKRGQDVALRCDPISGHVSLFWYQQALGQGPEFLTYFQNEAQLDKSGLPSDRFFAERPEGSVSTLKIQRTQQEDSAVYLCASSSGGRDTEAFFGQGTRLTVV.

This rearrangement joins TRBV11-2 to TRBJ1-2; no clear D. Germline lookup yields CDR1 SGHAT and CDR2 FQNNGV. The CDR3 consists of 12 residues. V was pared by 6 bases and J by 3 bases, with 8 bases between. The CDR3 loop reads CASSSHDYGYTF. CDR3 nucleotide sequence: TGTGCCAGCAGTTCCCATGACTATGGCTACACCTTC.

The V call is TRBV30, the J call TRBJ1-6; a possible D gene is TRBD1 (6 bases). Germline lookup yields CDR1 GTSNPN and CDR2 SVGIG (reference sequence). This CDR3 has 17 residues. V lost 4 bases and J lost 1, with 17 bases in between. CDR3 sequence (DNA): TGTGCCTGGACCCCGACAGGATTTTATTCCTATAATTCACCCCTCCACTTT. Protein: CAWTPTGFYSYNSPLHF.

This chain connects TRBV15 to TRBJ2-5; 10 positions agree with TRBD2. Germline V CDR1 and CDR2: LNHNV, YYDKDF (reference sequence). The junction had 13 bases not matched to a gene; V was cut back by 5 bases and J by 4 bases. The CDR3 is 17 residues long. CDR3 nucleotide sequence: TGTGCCACCAGCCGAGGCCCGCCTAGCGGGGGCGCAGAGACCCAGTACTTC. Translated, it gives CATSRGPPSGGAETQYF. Together with reference TRBV15 and TRBJ2-5, the CDR3 gives the full variable domain: DAMVIQNPRYQVTQFGKPVTLSCSQTLNHNVMYWYQQKSSQAPKLLFHYYDKDFNNEADTPDNFQSRRPNTSFCFLDIRSPGLGDTAMYLCATSRGPPSGGAETQYFGPGTRLLVL.

The chain has TRBV19 and TRBJ2-4, with TRBD1 identical over 10 bases. Germline trimming cut 6 bases from V and 3 bases from J; bases unmatched to any gene: 8. CDR1 is LNHDA, CDR2 SQIVND, per germline (reference sequence). CDR3 size: 16 residues. The CDR3 DNA reads as TGTGCCAGTAGGAAGACAGGGGGCGCCGGCAAAAACATTCAGTACTTC. Translating gives CASRKTGGAGKNIQYF.

The rearrangement links TRBV5-6 to TRBJ2-3, with 7 bases matching TRBD2. Looked up from germline, CDR1 is SGHDT and CDR2 is YYEEEE. The V segment lost 0 bases and the J segment 4 bases; nucleotides outside the gene matches: 14. The CDR3 totals 18 residues. For the CDR3, the DNA is TGTGCCAGCAGCTTGGTTAGAATAGGGACTAACCTCGCAGATACGCAGTATTTT. It encodes CASSLVRIGTNLADTQYF.

The DNA of the CDR3 is TGTGCCAGCACTACGGGACAAGGAAATTCACCCCTCCACTTT. It specifies CASTTGQGNSPLHF. The chain has TRBV28 and TRBJ1-6, with a possible D match to TRBD1 (6 bases). V lost 7 bases and J lost 7, with 14 bases in between. CDR1 is MDHEN and CDR2 is SYDVKM in the germline V gene. The CDR3 covers 14 residues.

The CDR3 DNA sequence: TGCGCCAGCAGCTTGGCGTTGTTGTGGGCAGAGACCGGGGAGCTGTTTTTT. Encoded protein: CASSLALLWAETGELFF. This chain uses TRBV5-1 with TRBJ2-2; no clear D gene. Trimming took 0 bases from V and 5 from J, leaving 17 bases between them. CDR3 length equals 17 residues. The germline V gene has CDR1 SGHRS and CDR2 YFSETQ. Full variable domain (outside the CDR3, taken from reference TRBV5-1 and TRBJ2-2): KAGVTQTPRYLIKTRGQQVTLSCSPISGHRSVSWYQQTPGQGLQFLFEYFSETQRNKGNFPGRFSGRQFSNSRSEMNVSTLELGDSALYLCASSLALLWAETGELFFGEGSRLTVL.